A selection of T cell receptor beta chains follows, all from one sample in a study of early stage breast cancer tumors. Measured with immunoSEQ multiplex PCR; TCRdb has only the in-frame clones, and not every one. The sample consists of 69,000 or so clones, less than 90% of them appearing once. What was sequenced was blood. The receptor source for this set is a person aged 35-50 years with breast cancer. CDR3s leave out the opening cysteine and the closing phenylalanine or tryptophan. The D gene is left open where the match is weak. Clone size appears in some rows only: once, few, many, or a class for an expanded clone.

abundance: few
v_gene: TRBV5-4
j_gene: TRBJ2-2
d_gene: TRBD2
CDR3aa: ASSLTSGSFGELF

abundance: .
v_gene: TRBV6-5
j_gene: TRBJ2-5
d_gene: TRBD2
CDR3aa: ASSYLAARETQY

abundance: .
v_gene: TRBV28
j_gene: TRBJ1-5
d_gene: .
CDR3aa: ASRISYSNQPQH

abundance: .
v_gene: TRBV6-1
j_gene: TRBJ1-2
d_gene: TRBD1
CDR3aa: ASSTGGNYGYT

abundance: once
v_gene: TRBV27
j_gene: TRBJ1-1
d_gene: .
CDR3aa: ASSFNINTEAF

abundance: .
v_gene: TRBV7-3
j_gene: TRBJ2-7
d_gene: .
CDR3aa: ASSPTAERNEQY

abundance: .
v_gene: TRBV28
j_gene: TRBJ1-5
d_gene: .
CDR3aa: ASMRGREDQPQH

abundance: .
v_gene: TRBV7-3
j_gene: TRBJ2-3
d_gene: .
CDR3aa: ASSYGGVADTQY

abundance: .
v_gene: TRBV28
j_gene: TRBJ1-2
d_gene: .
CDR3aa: ASTPRENYGYT

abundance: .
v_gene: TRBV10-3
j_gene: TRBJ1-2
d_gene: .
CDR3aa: AISERGTNYGYT

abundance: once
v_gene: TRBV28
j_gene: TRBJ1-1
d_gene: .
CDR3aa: ASRQVNTEAF

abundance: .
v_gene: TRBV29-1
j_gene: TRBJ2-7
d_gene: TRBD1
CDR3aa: SVADRDYEQY